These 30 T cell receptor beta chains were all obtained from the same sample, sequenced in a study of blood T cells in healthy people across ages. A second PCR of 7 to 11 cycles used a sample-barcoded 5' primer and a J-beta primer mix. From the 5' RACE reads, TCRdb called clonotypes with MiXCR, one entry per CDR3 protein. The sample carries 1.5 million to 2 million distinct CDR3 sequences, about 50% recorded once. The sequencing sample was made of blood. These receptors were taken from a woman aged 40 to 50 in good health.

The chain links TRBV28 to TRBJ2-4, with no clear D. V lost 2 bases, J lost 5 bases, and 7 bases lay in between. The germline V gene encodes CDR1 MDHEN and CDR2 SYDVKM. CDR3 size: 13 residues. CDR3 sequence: CASSLGNENIQYF. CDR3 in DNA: TGTGCCAGCAGTTTAGGGAACGAAAACATTCAGTACTTC.

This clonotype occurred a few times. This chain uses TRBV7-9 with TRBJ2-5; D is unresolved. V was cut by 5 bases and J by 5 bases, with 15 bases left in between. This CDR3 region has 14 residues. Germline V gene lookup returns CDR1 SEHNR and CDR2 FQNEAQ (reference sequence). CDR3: CASSPDGAVETQYF. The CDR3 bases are TGTGCCAGCAGCCCGGACGGCGCCGTGGAGACCCAGTACTTC.

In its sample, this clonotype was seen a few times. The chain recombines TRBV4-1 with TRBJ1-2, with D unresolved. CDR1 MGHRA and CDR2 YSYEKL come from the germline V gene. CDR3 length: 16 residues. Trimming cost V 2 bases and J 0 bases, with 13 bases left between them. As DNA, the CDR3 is TGCGCCAGCAGCCAAATCTACTTGGGAACTAACTATGGCTACACCTTC. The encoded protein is CASSQIYLGTNYGYTF.

The CDR3 loop is CASSGVGASYNEQYF. The CDR3 nucleotides read TGTGCCAGCAGCGGCGTCGGGGCCTCCTACAATGAGCAGTACTTC. The chain uses TRBV7-9 and TRBJ2-7; perhaps D is TRBD1 or TRBD2 (5 bases each). This CDR3 region has 15 residues. Germline V CDR1 and CDR2: SEHNR, FQNEAQ (reference sequence). V was clipped by 5 bases and J by 7 bases, with 21 bases between them.

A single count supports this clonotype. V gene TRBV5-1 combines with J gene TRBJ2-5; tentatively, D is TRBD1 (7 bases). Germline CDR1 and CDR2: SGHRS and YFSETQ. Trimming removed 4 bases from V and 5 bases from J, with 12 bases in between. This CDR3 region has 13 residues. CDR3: CASSGTAGETQYF. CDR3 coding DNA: TGCGCCAGCAGCGGGACAGCGGGCGAGACCCAGTACTTC. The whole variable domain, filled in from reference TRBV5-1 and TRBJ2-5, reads KAGVTQTPRYLIKTRGQQVTLSCSPISGHRSVSWYQQTPGQGLQFLFEYFSETQRNKGNFPGRFSGRQFSNSRSEMNVSTLELGDSALYLCASSGTAGETQYFGPGTRLLVL.

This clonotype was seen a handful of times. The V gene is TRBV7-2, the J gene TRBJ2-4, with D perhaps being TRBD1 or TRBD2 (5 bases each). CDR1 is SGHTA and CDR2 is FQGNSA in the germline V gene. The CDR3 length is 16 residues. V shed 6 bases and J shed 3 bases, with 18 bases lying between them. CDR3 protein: CASSPSWGMGKNIQYF. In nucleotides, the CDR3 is TGTGCCAGCAGTCCCTCTTGGGGGATGGGCAAAAACATTCAGTACTTC.

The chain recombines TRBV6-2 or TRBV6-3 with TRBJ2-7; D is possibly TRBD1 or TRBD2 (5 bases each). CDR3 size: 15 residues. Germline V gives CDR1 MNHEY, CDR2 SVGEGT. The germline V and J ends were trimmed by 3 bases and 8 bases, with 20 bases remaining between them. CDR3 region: CASSYGGTGLAQQYF. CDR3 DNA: TGTGCCAGCAGTTATGGGGGAACGGGGCTAGCACAGCAGTACTTC.

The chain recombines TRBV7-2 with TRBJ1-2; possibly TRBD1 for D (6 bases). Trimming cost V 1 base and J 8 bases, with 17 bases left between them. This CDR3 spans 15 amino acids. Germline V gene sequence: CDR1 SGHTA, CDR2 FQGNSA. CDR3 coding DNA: TGTGCCAGCAGCTTAGAACTCTCAGGGGCTCGGGGCTACACCTTC. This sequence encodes CASSLELSGARGYTF. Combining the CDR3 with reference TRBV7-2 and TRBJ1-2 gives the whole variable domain GAGVSQSPSNKVTEKGKDVELRCDPISGHTALYWYRQSLGQGLEFLIYFQGNSAPDKSGLPSDRFSAERTGGSVSTLTIQRTQQEDSAVYLCASSLELSGARGYTFGSGTRLTVV.

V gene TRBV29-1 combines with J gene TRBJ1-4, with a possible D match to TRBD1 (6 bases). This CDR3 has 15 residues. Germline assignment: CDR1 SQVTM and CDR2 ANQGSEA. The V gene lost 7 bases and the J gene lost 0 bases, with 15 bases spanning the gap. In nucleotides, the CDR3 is TGCAGCGGATTGGATACAGGGTCAACTAATGAAAAACTGTTTTTT. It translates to CSGLDTGSTNEKLFF. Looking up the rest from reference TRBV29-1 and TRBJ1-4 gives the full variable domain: SAVISQKPSRDICQRGTSLTIQCQVDSQVTMMFWYRQQPGQSLTLIATANQGSEATYESGFVIDKFPISRPNLTFSTLTVSNMSPEDSSIYLCSGLDTGSTNEKLFFGSGTQLSVL.

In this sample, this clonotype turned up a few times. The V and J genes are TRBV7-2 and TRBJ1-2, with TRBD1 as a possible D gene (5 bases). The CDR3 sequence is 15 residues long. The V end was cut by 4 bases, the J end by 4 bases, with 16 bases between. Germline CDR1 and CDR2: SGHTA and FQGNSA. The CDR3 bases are TGTGCCAGCAGCTCCCCCCGGACATCGGCCTATGGCTACACCTTC. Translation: CASSSPRTSAYGYTF.

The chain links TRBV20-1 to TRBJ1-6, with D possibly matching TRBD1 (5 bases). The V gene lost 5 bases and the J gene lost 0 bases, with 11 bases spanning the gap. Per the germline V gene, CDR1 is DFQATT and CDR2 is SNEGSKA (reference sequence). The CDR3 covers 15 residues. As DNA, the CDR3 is TGCAGTGCTCCTTGGGGGGGCTCCTATAATTCACCCCTCCACTTT. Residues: CSAPWGGSYNSPLHF.

Here the CDR3 reads CASSVQGPTYNEQFF. The CDR3 region has the DNA TGTGCCAGCAGTGTACAGGGTCCTACCTACAATGAGCAGTTCTTC. This rearrangement joins TRBV6-6 to TRBJ2-1; perhaps TRBD1 as D (6 bases). V lost 5 bases, J lost 2 bases, and 13 bases lay in between. Germline loops: CDR1 MNHNY, CDR2 SVGAGI (reference sequence). The CDR3 loop spans 15 amino acids.

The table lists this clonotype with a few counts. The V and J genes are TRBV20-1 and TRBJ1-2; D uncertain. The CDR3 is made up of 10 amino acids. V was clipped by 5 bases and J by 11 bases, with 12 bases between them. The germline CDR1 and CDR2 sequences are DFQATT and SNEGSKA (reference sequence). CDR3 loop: CSASENWYTF. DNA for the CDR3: TGCAGTGCTTCTGAGAACTGGTACACCTTC.

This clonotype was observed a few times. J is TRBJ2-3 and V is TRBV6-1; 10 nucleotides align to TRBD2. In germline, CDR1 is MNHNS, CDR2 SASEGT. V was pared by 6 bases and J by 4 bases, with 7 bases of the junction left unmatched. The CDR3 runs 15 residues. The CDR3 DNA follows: TGTGCCAGCAGGGGTGGAGCGGGGGGGCCAGATACGCAGTATTTT. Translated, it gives CASRGGAGGPDTQYF.

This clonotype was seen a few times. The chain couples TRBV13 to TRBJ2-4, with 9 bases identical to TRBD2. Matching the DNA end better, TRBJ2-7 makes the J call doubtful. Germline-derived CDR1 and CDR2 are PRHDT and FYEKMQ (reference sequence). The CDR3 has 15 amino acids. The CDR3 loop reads CASSLGPAGGYEQYF. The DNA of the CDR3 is TGTGCCAGCAGCTTAGGGCCAGCGGGGGGATACGAGCAGTACTTC.

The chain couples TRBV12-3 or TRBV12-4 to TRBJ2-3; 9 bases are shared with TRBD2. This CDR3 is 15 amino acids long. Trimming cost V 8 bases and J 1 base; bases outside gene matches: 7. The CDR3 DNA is TGTGCCAGCCGCGGGACTAGCCTAGGCACAGATACGCAGTATTTT. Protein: CASRGTSLGTDTQYF.

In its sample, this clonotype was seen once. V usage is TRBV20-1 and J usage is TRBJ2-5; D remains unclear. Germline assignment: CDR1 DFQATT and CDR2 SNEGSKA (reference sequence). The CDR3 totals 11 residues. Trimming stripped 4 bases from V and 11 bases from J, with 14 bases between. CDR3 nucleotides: TGCAGTGCTATCCCCCTCTCAGAGCAGTACTTC. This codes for CSAIPLSEQYF.

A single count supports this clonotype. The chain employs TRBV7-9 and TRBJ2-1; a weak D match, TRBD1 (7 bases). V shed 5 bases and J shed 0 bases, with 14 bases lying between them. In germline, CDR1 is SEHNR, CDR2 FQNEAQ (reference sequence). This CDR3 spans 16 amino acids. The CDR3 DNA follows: TGTGCCAGCAGCCCCCAGGGGGGCGCCTCCTACAATGAGCAGTTCTTC. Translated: CASSPQGGASYNEQFF.

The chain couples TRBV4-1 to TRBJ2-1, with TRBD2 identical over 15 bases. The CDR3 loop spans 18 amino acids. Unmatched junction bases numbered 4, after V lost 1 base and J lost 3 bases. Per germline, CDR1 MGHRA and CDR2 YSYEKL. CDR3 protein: CASSQGTSGGAFYNEQFF. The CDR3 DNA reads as TGCGCCAGCAGCCAAGGGACTAGCGGGGGGGCTTTCTACAATGAGCAGTTCTTC.

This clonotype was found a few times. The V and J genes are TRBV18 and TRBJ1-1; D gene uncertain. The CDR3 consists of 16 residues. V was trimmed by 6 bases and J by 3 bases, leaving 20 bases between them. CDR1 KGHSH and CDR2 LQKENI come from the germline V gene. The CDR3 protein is CASSMKAAAADTEAFF. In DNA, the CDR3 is TGTGCCAGCTCCATGAAGGCGGCCGCCGCCGACACTGAAGCTTTCTTT.

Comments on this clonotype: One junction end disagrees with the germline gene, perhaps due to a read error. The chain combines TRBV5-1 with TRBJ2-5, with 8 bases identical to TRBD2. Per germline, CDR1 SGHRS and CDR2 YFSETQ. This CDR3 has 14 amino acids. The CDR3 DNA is TGCGCCAGCAGCCAAGGACTAGCCGGAGAGACCCGGTACTTC. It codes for CASSQGLAGETRYF.

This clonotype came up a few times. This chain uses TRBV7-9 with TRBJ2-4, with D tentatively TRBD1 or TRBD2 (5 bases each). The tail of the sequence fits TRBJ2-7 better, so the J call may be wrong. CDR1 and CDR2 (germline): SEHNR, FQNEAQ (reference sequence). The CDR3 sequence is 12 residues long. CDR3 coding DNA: TGTGCCAGCAGCGGTCTGGGGGTCGAGCAGTACTTC. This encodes CASSGLGVEQYF.

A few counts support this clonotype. The CDR3 protein is CASSLGRERGSGANVLTF. The CDR3 DNA reads as TGTGCCAGCAGTTTAGGTAGGGAGAGAGGTTCTGGGGCCAACGTCCTGACTTTC. The chain links TRBV12-3 or TRBV12-4 to TRBJ2-6; a weak D match, TRBD2 (5 bases). V lost 1 base and J lost 1, with 14 bases in between. This CDR3 region has 18 residues.

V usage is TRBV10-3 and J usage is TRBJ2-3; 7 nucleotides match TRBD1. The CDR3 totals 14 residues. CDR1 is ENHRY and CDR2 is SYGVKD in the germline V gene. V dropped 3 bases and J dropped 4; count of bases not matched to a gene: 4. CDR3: CAISDDRDADTQYF. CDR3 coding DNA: TGTGCCATCAGTGACGACAGGGATGCAGATACGCAGTATTTT.

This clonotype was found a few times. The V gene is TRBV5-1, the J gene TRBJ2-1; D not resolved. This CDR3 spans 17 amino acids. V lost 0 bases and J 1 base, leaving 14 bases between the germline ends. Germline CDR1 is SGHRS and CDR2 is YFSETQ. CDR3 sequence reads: CASSLVSKGLSYNEQFF. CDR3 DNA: TGCGCCAGCAGCTTGGTCTCAAAAGGGTTATCCTACAATGAGCAGTTCTTC.

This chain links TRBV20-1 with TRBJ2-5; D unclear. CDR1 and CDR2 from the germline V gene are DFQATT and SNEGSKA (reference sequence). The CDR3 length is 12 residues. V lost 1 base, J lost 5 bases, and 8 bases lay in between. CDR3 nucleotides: TGCAGTGCTAGAGTGATGGGCGAGACCCAGTACTTC. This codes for CSARVMGETQYF.

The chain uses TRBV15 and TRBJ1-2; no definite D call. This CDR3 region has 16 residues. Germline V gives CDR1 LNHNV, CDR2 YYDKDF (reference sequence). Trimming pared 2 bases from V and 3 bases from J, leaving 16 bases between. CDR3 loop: CATSRTGGRHDYGYTF. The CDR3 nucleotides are TGTGCCACCAGCAGAACGGGCGGAAGGCACGACTATGGCTACACCTTC. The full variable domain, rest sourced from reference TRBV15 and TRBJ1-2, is DAMVIQNPRYQVTQFGKPVTLSCSQTLNHNVMYWYQQKSSQAPKLLFHYYDKDFNNEADTPDNFQSRRPNTSFCFLDIRSPGLGDTAMYLCATSRTGGRHDYGYTFGSGTRLTVV.

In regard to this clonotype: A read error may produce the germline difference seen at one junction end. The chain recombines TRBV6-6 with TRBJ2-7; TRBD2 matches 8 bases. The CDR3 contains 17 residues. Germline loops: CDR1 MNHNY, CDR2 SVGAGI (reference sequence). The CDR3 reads CTSSYSSSGGRTNEQYF. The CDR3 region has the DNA TGTACCAGCAGTTACAGCTCAAGCGGGGGTAGGACCAATGAGCAGTACTTC.

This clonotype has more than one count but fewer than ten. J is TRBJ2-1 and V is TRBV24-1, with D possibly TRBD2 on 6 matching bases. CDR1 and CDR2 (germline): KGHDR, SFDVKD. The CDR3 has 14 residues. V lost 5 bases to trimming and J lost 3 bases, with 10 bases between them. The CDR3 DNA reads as TGTGCCACCAGTGCCGGGACTCTCTACAATGAGCAGTTCTTC. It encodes CATSAGTLYNEQFF.

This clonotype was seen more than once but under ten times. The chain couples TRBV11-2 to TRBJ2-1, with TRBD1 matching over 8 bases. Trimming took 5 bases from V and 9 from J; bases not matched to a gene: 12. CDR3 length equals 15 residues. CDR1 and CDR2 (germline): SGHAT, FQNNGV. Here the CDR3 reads CASSMGTGPSFEQFF. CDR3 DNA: TGTGCCAGCAGCATGGGGACAGGTCCGAGTTTTGAGCAGTTCTTC.